These 18 T cell receptor beta chains share one sample of origin, sequenced in a study of Graves' ophthalmopathy and Graves' hyperthyroidism. Amplification of the TCR beta CDR3 regions used RNA transcripts (as template). HTBI primers were employed in first-round RT-PCR, then a second-round multiplex PCR followed. TCRdb ran MiXCR on the multiplex PCR reads and lists one entry per CDR3 protein. The table shows around 1,200,000 distinct CDR3 sequences, with about two fifths occurring only once. The sequenced sample consisted of peripheral blood or thyroid tissue (not recorded which). These receptors came from an adult man with Graves' hyperthyroidism.

Concerning this clonotype: The junction departs from the called germline gene at one end, perhaps through a read error. This chain uses TRBV10-2 with TRBJ1-1; 7 bases fit TRBD1. CDR1 WSHSY and CDR2 SAAADI come from the germline V gene. This CDR3 spans 15 amino acids. Here the CDR3 DNA reads TGTGCCAGCAGTTTATCACCGACAGGGCGAGCTGAAGCTTTCTTT. Protein: CASSLSPTGRAEAFF.

V and J are TRBV20-1 and TRBJ2-7; D may be TRBD1 (6 bases). The V gene's germline CDR1 is DFQATT and CDR2 SNEGSKA (reference sequence). CDR3 length: 16 residues. Deletions cut 0 bases from V and 4 bases from J, with 19 bases between. The chain's CDR3 is CSARDFEQGTLYEQYF. CDR3 coding DNA: TGCAGTGCTAGAGACTTCGAACAGGGAACCCTTTACGAGCAGTACTTC.

The chain employs TRBV6-5 and TRBJ1-2, with D maybe TRBD1 (6 bases). Trimming stripped 0 bases from V and 4 bases from J, with 15 bases between. The CDR3 runs 16 residues. Germline V CDR1 and CDR2: MNHEY, SVGAGI. CDR3 nucleotides: TGTGCCAGCAGTTACTCCACAGGGCACCATAGCTATGGCTACACCTTC. Translated, it gives CASSYSTGHHSYGYTF.

The V and J genes are TRBV29-1 and TRBJ1-2; D gene unclear. This CDR3 is 14 amino acids long. With 7 bases removed from V and 0 bases from J, the gap between germline ends came to 15 bases. Germline V CDR1 and CDR2: SQVTM, ANQGSEA. The DNA for the CDR3 is TGCAGCGCTATATACAGTACCCCTAACTATGGCTACACCTTC. Protein sequence: CSAIYSTPNYGYTF.

Remarks on this clonotype: This could be a read error, since a much larger clone is one nucleotide away. The chain combines TRBV9 with TRBJ1-2, with TRBD1 as a possible D gene (6 bases). Trimming cost V 1 base and J 3 bases, with 22 bases left between them. CDR1 is SGDLS and CDR2 is YYNGEE in the germline V gene. This CDR3 contains 18 residues. CDR3 DNA: TGTGCCAGCAGCGTACACAACCGGGACATAATTTCCTACTATGGCTACACCTTC. Amino acids: CASSVHNRDIISYYGYTF.

This clonotype was seen only a few times. The CDR3 is CASSVAARGSGSTEAFF. The CDR3 region has the DNA TGTGCCAGCAGCGTAGCCGCCAGGGGATCAGGTTCCACTGAAGCTTTCTTT. The chain employs TRBV9 and TRBJ1-1; a possible D gene is TRBD1 (6 bases). Trimming took 0 bases from V and 4 from J, leaving 19 bases between them. CDR1 and CDR2 (germline): SGDLS, YYNGEE. The CDR3 runs 17 residues.

This clonotype was recorded at least ten times. The V gene is TRBV29-1, the J gene TRBJ2-7, with 8 bases aligning to TRBD2. This CDR3 comprises 14 residues. Germline V lookup: CDR1 SQVTM, CDR2 ANQGSEA. The J segment lost 6 bases and the V segment lost 2 bases, leaving 9 bases of the junction unmatched. The CDR3 loop reads CSVELGTRKVEQYF. CDR3 bases: TGCAGCGTTGAACTCGGGACTAGGAAGGTCGAGCAGTACTTC.

In regard to this clonotype: A much larger clone is a single base away; this may be a read error. The chain links TRBV11-2 to TRBJ2-5; D possibly matches TRBD1 or TRBD2 (6 bases each). Trimming took off 6 bases at V and 5 bases at J, with 16 bases between the two ends. The CDR3 totals 14 residues. Germline V gene data show CDR1 as SGHAT and CDR2 as FQNNGV. The CDR3 DNA is TGTGCCAGCAGGACCCCGATAGGGGGGGAGACCCAGTACTTC. Its translation: CASRTPIGGETQYF.

This clonotype was seen a handful of times. CDR3: CSLVTGYGYTF. CDR3 sequence (DNA): TGCAGCTTAGTTACGGGCTATGGCTACACCTTC. The V gene is TRBV29-1, the J gene TRBJ1-2; no clear D gene. The germline V gene has CDR1 SQVTM and CDR2 ANQGSEA. This CDR3 comprises 11 residues. Trimming removed 8 bases from V and 4 bases from J, with 11 bases in between.

This chain connects TRBV7-9 to TRBJ1-1, with 7 bases that match TRBD1. The CDR3 has 15 amino acids. V trimming: 5 bases; J trimming: 1 base; junction bases outside the gene matches: 7. Looked up from germline, CDR1 is SEHNR and CDR2 is FQNEAQ (reference sequence). The chain's CDR3 is CASSVRQGTNTEAFF. The CDR3 DNA is TGTGCCAGCAGCGTCCGACAGGGTACGAACACTGAAGCTTTCTTT.

This clonotype turned up a few times. The chain carries TRBV2 and TRBJ1-4; 7 bases agree with TRBD1. The CDR3 totals 18 residues. The germline gives CDR1 SNHLY, CDR2 FYNNEI. V lost 6 bases and J lost 3; bases outside the gene matches: 16. The DNA of the CDR3 is TGTGCCAGCAGCAAAAAGCTAAGACAGGGAGGATCTAATGAAAAACTGTTTTTT. It codes for CASSKKLRQGGSNEKLFF.

This clonotype was recorded many times. The V gene is TRBV2, the J gene TRBJ1-1; the match to TRBD1 covers 10 bases. Germline lookup yields CDR1 SNHLY and CDR2 FYNNEI. This CDR3 region has 15 residues. V lost 6 bases to trimming and J lost 4 bases; unmatched junction nucleotides: 8. CDR3 sequence: CASRVGTGVGTEAFF. The CDR3 DNA follows: TGTGCCAGCAGAGTTGGGACAGGGGTGGGCACTGAAGCTTTCTTT.

This clonotype was observed at least ten times. The chain employs TRBV7-9 and TRBJ2-7; D is undetermined. The CDR3 has 12 amino acids. The V gene's germline CDR1 is SEHNR and CDR2 FQNEAQ (reference sequence). The ends were cut back, 1 base at V and 6 bases at J, with 7 bases in the middle. The CDR3 protein is CASSLEQSEQYF. Here the CDR3 DNA reads TGTGCCAGCAGCTTAGAGCAGTCCGAGCAGTACTTC.

This clonotype was found once. A much larger clone sits a single nucleotide away, making a read error possible. This chain joins TRBV14 and TRBJ2-7, with a possible D match to TRBD2 (6 bases). Germline assignment: CDR1 SGHDN and CDR2 FVKESK. V lost 8 bases to trimming and J lost 5 bases, with 19 bases between them. The CDR3 extends over 14 amino acids. CDR3 loop: CASGNFGSRHEQYF. CDR3 DNA sequence: TGTGCCAGCGGGAATTTCGGGAGCCGACACGAGCAGTACTTC.

Here the CDR3 DNA reads TGTGCTAGCGGACTAGCGGGGAGGATGGAGACCCAGTACTTC. This sequence encodes CASGLAGRMETQYF. The chain combines TRBV2 with TRBJ2-5; TRBD2 matches at 12 bases. This CDR3 has 14 residues. Germline assignment: CDR1 SNHLY and CDR2 FYNNEI.

The V call is TRBV11-2, the J call TRBJ1-5; D uncertain. This CDR3 is built from 15 residues. V was shortened by 1 base and J by 1 base, with 8 bases between the two germline ends. The germline V gene has CDR1 SGHAT and CDR2 FQNNGV. In nucleotides, the CDR3 is TGTGCCAGCAGCTTAGGATCCGGGAGCAATCAGCCCCAGCATTTT. Translation: CASSLGSGSNQPQHF.

This clonotype was counted many times. This chain links TRBV7-9 with TRBJ2-7, with D uncertain. V dropped 1 base and J dropped 3 bases, with 4 bases sitting between them. Germline loops: CDR1 SEHNR, CDR2 FQNEAQ (reference sequence). This CDR3 contains 12 residues. This CDR3 reads CASSLEHYEQYF. CDR3 nucleotides: TGTGCCAGCAGCTTAGAACACTACGAGCAGTACTTC. The full variable domain, rest sourced from reference TRBV7-9 and TRBJ2-7, is DTGVSQNPRHKITKRGQNVTFRCDPISEHNRLYWYRQTLGQGPEFLTYFQNEAQLEKSRLLSDRFSAERPKGSFSTLEIQRTEQGDSAMYLCASSLEHYEQYFGPGTRLTVT.

The chain is built from TRBV20-1 and TRBJ1-5; D is undetermined. V was trimmed by 1 base and J by 1 base, leaving 11 bases between them. In germline, CDR1 is DFQATT, CDR2 SNEGSKA (reference sequence). The CDR3 spans 15 residues. CDR3: CSARGGRGSNQPQHF. CDR3 nucleotides: TGCAGTGCTAGAGGCGGTCGGGGAAGCAATCAGCCCCAGCATTTT.